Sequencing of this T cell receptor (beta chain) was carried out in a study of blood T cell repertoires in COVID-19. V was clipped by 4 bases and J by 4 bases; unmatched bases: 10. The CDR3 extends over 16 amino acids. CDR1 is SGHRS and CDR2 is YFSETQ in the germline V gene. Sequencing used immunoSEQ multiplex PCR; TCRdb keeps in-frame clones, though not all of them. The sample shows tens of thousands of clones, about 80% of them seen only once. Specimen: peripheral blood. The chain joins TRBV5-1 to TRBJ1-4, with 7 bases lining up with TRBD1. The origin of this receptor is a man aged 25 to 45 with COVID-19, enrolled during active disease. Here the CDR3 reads CASSGSGTAINEKLFF. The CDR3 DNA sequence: TGCGCCAGCAGCGGCTCCGGGACAGCTATTAATGAAAAACTGTTTTTT.